These T cell receptor beta chains were read from a single sample in a study of regulatory T cells in long-lasting Graves disease. In TCRdb, the multiplex PCR reads were re-called with MiXCR into one record per CDR3 protein. The data hold under 800,000 distinct CDR3 sequences, with 15% to 20% observed a single time. The data also belong to a second study, concerning T cells in Graves' hyperthyroidism and ophthalmopathy.

The sequenced sample was peripheral blood mononuclear cells (PBMCs), obtained at new diagnosis, from a patient treated with antithyroid drugs. The receptors originated from a woman aged 25 to 45 with Graves disease. Each CDR3 is given without its conserved first and last residue. Each record gives: CDR3 protein, V gene, J gene.

CDR3 protein: ASSPLNTGELF
V gene: TRBV18
J gene: TRBJ2-2

CDR3 protein: SARDRSPRAGQPQH
V gene: TRBV20-1
J gene: TRBJ1-5

CDR3 protein: ASSRAPGLAYEQY
V gene: TRBV4-1
J gene: TRBJ2-7

CDR3 protein: ASSKTAGAGNQPQH
V gene: TRBV7-2
J gene: TRBJ1-5

CDR3 protein: ASSVDSLNQPQH
V gene: TRBV5-1
J gene: TRBJ1-5

CDR3 protein: ASSGDRVNRY
V gene: TRBV6-1
J gene: TRBJ1-5

CDR3 protein: ASSLRESGYNSPLH
V gene: TRBV12-3/TRBV12-4
J gene: TRBJ1-6

CDR3 protein: ANSGRGRSYNEQF
V gene: TRBV5-8
J gene: TRBJ2-1

CDR3 protein: ASSLEGTGGVEKPF
V gene: TRBV9
J gene: TRBJ1-4

CDR3 protein: ASTYQGGTEAF
V gene: TRBV28
J gene: TRBJ1-1

CDR3 protein: ASTEVRWGTGANVLT
V gene: TRBV6-1
J gene: TRBJ2-6

CDR3 protein: ASSKTTGGYEQY
V gene: TRBV6-2/TRBV6-3
J gene: TRBJ2-7

CDR3 protein: ASSQGASGGYTDTQY
V gene: TRBV4-1
J gene: TRBJ2-3

CDR3 protein: ASNADFVSTDTQY
V gene: TRBV12-3/TRBV12-4
J gene: TRBJ2-3

CDR3 protein: ATAVSAR
V gene: TRBV27
J gene: TRBJ2-7

CDR3 protein: ASSQVTEATEAF
V gene: TRBV28
J gene: TRBJ1-1

CDR3 protein: ATRDEHLTGRLYGYT
V gene: TRBV15
J gene: TRBJ1-2

CDR3 protein: ASSEITNYGYT
V gene: TRBV2
J gene: TRBJ1-2

CDR3 protein: ASSLETGTEAF
V gene: TRBV7-8
J gene: TRBJ1-1

CDR3 protein: ASSQERFREAF
V gene: TRBV14
J gene: TRBJ1-1

CDR3 protein: ASSREDKYRGYT
V gene: TRBV7-9
J gene: TRBJ1-2

CDR3 protein: SVEDQGQLSGNTIY
V gene: TRBV29-1
J gene: TRBJ1-3

CDR3 protein: ASSGRGSPLH
V gene: TRBV7-2
J gene: TRBJ1-6

CDR3 protein: ASSQVLVSYEQY
V gene: TRBV4-1
J gene: TRBJ2-7

CDR3 protein: ASSFGQGRDSPLH
V gene: TRBV5-1
J gene: TRBJ1-6

CDR3 protein: ASRGYNSPLH
V gene: TRBV2
J gene: TRBJ1-6

CDR3 protein: ASSEGAVNEKLF
V gene: TRBV25-1
J gene: TRBJ1-4

CDR3 protein: ASSQGLAGVGGELF
V gene: TRBV3-1
J gene: TRBJ2-2

CDR3 protein: ASSLMGRGYT
V gene: TRBV28
J gene: TRBJ1-2

CDR3 protein: ASISRSGANVLT
V gene: TRBV2
J gene: TRBJ2-6

CDR3 protein: ATEGYETQY
V gene: TRBV7-3
J gene: TRBJ2-5

CDR3 protein: ASSEGQGNPKNIQY
V gene: TRBV6-1
J gene: TRBJ2-4

CDR3 protein: ASSRGQAYNEQF
V gene: TRBV12-3/TRBV12-4
J gene: TRBJ2-1

CDR3 protein: ASSFVATGEQY
V gene: TRBV25-1
J gene: TRBJ2-7

CDR3 protein: ASSLKGDTQY
V gene: TRBV7-3
J gene: TRBJ2-3

CDR3 protein: ASSLAGLRDEKLF
V gene: TRBV7-9
J gene: TRBJ1-4

CDR3 protein: ASSQDQSRGPYNSPLH
V gene: TRBV4-2
J gene: TRBJ1-6